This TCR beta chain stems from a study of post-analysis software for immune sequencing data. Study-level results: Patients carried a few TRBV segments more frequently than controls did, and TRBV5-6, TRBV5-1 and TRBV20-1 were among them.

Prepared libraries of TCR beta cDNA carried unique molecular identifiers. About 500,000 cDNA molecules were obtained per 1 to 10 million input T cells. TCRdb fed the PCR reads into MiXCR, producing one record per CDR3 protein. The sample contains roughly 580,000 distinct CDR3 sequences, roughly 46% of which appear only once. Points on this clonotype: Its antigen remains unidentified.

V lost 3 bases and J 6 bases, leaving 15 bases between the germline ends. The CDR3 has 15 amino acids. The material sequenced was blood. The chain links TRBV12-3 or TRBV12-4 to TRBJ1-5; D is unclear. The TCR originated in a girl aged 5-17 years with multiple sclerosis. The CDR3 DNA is TGTGCCAGCAGTTTGGGCAGTTCCATGGGTCAGCCCCAGCATTTT. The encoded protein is CASSLGSSMGQPQHF.